A selection of T cell receptor beta chains follows, all from one sample in a study of T cell responses to AZD1222 COVID-19 vaccine. Repertoires were generated with immunoSEQ multiplex PCR, while TCRdb's copy carries only in-frame clones and drops some. The sample lists some 92,000 clones; approximately 91% were seen once. The sample was peripheral blood, taken on day 0 of AZD1222 vaccination. These receptor sequences come from an adult in good health. The conserved cysteine and the conserved F or W are not part of the CDR3 here. The D gene is left open where the match is weak.

d_gene	len	j_gene	v_gene	CDR3aa
TRBD2	14	TRBJ2-1	TRBV7-3	ASSLMAGGAYNEQF
TRBD2	12	TRBJ2-3	TRBV10-3	AIELASNTDTQY
.	9	TRBJ1-1	TRBV12-3/TRBV12-4	ASSFGAEAF
.	11	TRBJ2-3	TRBV29-1	SVAGVSTDTQY
.	12	TRBJ1-5	TRBV27	ASSFGQGGQPQH
.	12	TRBJ2-7	TRBV6-2/TRBV6-3	ASSLQGLGFGQY
.	10	TRBJ2-5	TRBV29-1	SVVGKQETQY
TRBD1	15	TRBJ1-4	TRBV2	ASSGRTGGGTNEKLF
.	12	TRBJ1-4	TRBV6-1	ASSDSTGVEKLF
.	14	TRBJ2-6	TRBV28	ASSHGHSSGANVLT
.	13	TRBJ1-1	TRBV6-5	ASSLHVRDGTEAF
TRBD2	14	TRBJ2-1	TRBV9	ASRGSGAGEINEQF
.	14	TRBJ1-1	TRBV2	ASSETVRRENTEAF
.	13	TRBJ1-3	TRBV11-2	ASSSSGVSGNTIY
TRBD2	14	TRBJ2-1	TRBV9	ASSGEASGIRNEQF
.	12	TRBJ2-5	TRBV6-5	ASSYPGTPPTQY
.	9	TRBJ1-4	TRBV20-1	SGRLGEKLF
.	11	TRBJ1-1	TRBV12-3/TRBV12-4	ASSKTRNTEAF
.	13	TRBJ1-1	TRBV18	ASSPPARANTEAF